These 19 T cell receptor beta chains came from one sample sequenced in a study of PD-L1 blockade in urothelial cancer. The repertoire was sequenced with immunoSEQ multiplex PCR; TCRdb's copy has only in-frame clones and lacks some. The sample consists of some 47,000 clones, roughly 86% of them appearing once. This specimen was PBMCs, taken around atezolizumab (anti-PD-L1) treatment. All receptors derive from a man in his 70s with urothelial cancer.

This chain connects TRBV28 to TRBJ2-3; tentatively, D is TRBD1 (5 bases). This CDR3 contains 13 residues. V was pared by 5 bases and J by 2 bases, with 8 bases between. Germline values: CDR1 MDHEN, CDR2 SYDVKM. The CDR3 region has the DNA TGTGCCAGCAGTACAGGACCCACAGATACGCAGTATTTT. It specifies CASSTGPTDTQYF.

The chain combines TRBV7-3 with TRBJ2-3; D remains unclear. This CDR3 region has 13 residues. Trimming took 4 bases from V and 2 from J, leaving 7 bases between them. Germline V gene lookup returns CDR1 SGHTA and CDR2 FQGTGA. The CDR3 sequence is CASSSLSTDTQYF. CDR3 coding DNA: TGTGCCAGCAGCTCCTTGTCCACAGATACGCAGTATTTT.

This clone occurred a few times. The gene calls are TRBV6-1 and TRBJ1-2; TRBD1 agrees at 10 bases. The length of the CDR3 is 15 residues. Germline CDR1 MNHNS, CDR2 SASEGT. Trimming at V came to 6 bases and at J to 5 bases, leaving 9 bases not matched to a gene. The CDR3 here is CASRRDRGREYGYTF. The CDR3 DNA is TGTGCCAGCAGAAGAGACAGGGGGCGGGAGTATGGCTACACCTTC.

The J gene is TRBJ1-1, the V gene TRBV29-1; no reliable D call. V lost 7 bases, J lost 3 bases, and 9 bases lay in between. This CDR3 is built from 11 residues. Germline V gene lookup returns CDR1 SQVTM and CDR2 ANQGSEA. The CDR3: CSARQDTEAFF. DNA of the CDR3: TGCAGCGCCAGACAAGACACTGAAGCTTTCTTT.

As DNA, the CDR3 is TGTGCCAGCTCCCACTCCGGGACAATGAACTCCTACGAGCAGTACTTC. Translated, it gives CASSHSGTMNSYEQYF. The chain carries TRBV18 and TRBJ2-7, with D possibly TRBD1 on 6 matching bases. Germline assignment: CDR1 KGHSH and CDR2 LQKENI. The ends were cut back, 6 bases at V and 0 bases at J, with 18 bases in the middle. The CDR3 loop spans 16 amino acids.

The chain carries TRBV7-6 and TRBJ2-2; 15 bases fit TRBD2. The CDR3 length is 17 residues. The germline gives CDR1 SGHVS, CDR2 FNYEAQ. V lost 4 bases, J lost 6 bases, and 6 bases stayed unmatched. CDR3 nucleotides: TGTGCCAGCAGCTCGGGACTAGCGGGGGGCCGGGCCGGGGAGCTGTTTTTT. Translating gives CASSSGLAGGRAGELFF.

This clone was seen only a few times. The chain joins TRBV28 to TRBJ2-1; TRBD2 aligns across 12 bases. V was pared by 6 bases and J by 8 bases, with 5 bases of the junction left unmatched. The germline CDR1 and CDR2 sequences are MDHEN and SYDVKM. The CDR3 spans 14 residues. The CDR3: CASSLAGGLDEQFF. Here the CDR3 DNA reads TGTGCCAGCAGCCTAGCGGGAGGGTTGGATGAGCAGTTCTTC.

The V gene is TRBV7-3, the J gene TRBJ2-4; TRBD2 might be the D (6 bases). V lost 2 bases and J lost 8, with 10 bases in between. Germline V gene sequence: CDR1 SGHTA, CDR2 FQGTGA. The CDR3 sequence is 13 residues long. CDR3 nucleotides: TGTGCCAGCAGCTTACGGCGGGGCGACATTCAGTACTTC. Protein: CASSLRRGDIQYF.

V usage is TRBV4-1 and J usage is TRBJ2-1; 13 positions agree with TRBD2. Germline trimming cut 4 bases from V and 9 bases from J; bases unmatched to any gene: 6. Germline-derived CDR1 and CDR2 are MGHRA and YSYEKL. The CDR3 contains 15 residues. The CDR3 loop reads CASSLGLAGVGEQFF. CDR3 in DNA: TGCGCCAGCAGCCTAGGACTAGCGGGAGTCGGTGAGCAGTTCTTC.

The chain couples TRBV27 to TRBJ2-1, with TRBD1 matching 8 bases. CDR3 length equals 17 residues. Germline V CDR1 and CDR2: MNHEY, SMNVEV (reference sequence). V shed 8 bases, J shed 4 bases, and the junction held 16 bases outside the gene matches. The CDR3 protein is CASSARPRDRLYNEQFF. Here the CDR3 DNA reads TGTGCCAGCTCAGCCCGCCCCCGGGACAGGCTTTACAATGAGCAGTTCTTC.

The V call is TRBV7-3, the J call TRBJ2-3; 10 positions match TRBD2. Germline-derived CDR1 and CDR2 are SGHTA and FQGTGA. This CDR3 has 15 residues. V trimming: 6 bases; J trimming: 0 bases; junction bases outside the gene matches: 3. The CDR3 protein is CASSLAGGSTDTQYF. DNA for the CDR3: TGTGCCAGCAGTTTAGCGGGAGGAAGCACAGATACGCAGTATTTT.

This sequence joins TRBV30 and TRBJ1-2; D might be TRBD1 (6 bases). The CDR3 has 13 amino acids. CDR1 GTSNPN and CDR2 SVGIG come from the germline V gene (reference sequence). Trimming shortened V by 0 bases and J by 6 bases, and 11 bases separated the two germline ends. CDR3 residues: CAWSVRGADGYTF. CDR3 bases: TGTGCCTGGAGTGTACGGGGGGCGGATGGCTACACCTTC.

The chain has TRBV5-1 and TRBJ2-1; D is perhaps TRBD2 (6 bases). Trimming shortened V by 2 bases and J by 8 bases, and 17 bases separated the two germline ends. The CDR3 is 15 residues long. Germline CDR1 and CDR2: SGHRS and YFSETQ. The CDR3 DNA sequence: TGCGCCAGCAGCTTTGGAGACCAATGGAGGGATGAGCAGTTCTTC. This sequence encodes CASSFGDQWRDEQFF.

Here the CDR3 DNA reads TGCGCCAGCAGCTTGACCGGGGGTCCGTCCTACGAGCAGTACTTC. It yields the protein CASSLTGGPSYEQYF. The gene calls are TRBV5-1 and TRBJ2-7, with D perhaps TRBD2 (6 bases). The ends were cut back, 1 base at V and 1 base at J, with 12 bases in the middle. The V gene's germline CDR1 is SGHRS and CDR2 YFSETQ. The CDR3 covers 15 residues.

The gene calls are TRBV4-1 and TRBJ1-3; D uncertain. CDR1 is MGHRA, CDR2 YSYEKL, per germline. The CDR3 consists of 13 residues. Trimming removed 0 bases from V and 9 bases from J, with 9 bases in between. The CDR3 loop is CASSQDTWSTIYF. The DNA of the CDR3 is TGCGCCAGCAGCCAAGATACATGGAGCACCATATATTTT.

V usage is TRBV6-1 and J usage is TRBJ2-3; 7 bases map to TRBD2. CDR3 length: 15 residues. The junction had 5 bases not matched to a gene; V was cut back by 5 bases and J by 0 bases. Germline V CDR1 and CDR2: MNHNS, SASEGT. The CDR3: CASSRGGPSTDTQYF. CDR3 nucleotides: TGTGCCAGCAGTCGGGGAGGGCCTAGCACAGATACGCAGTATTTT.

CDR3 coding DNA: TGTGCCAGCAGCCCCGGGATAACAAGGAGGGAGACCCAGTACTTC. This sequence encodes CASSPGITRRETQYF. The chain employs TRBV7-9 and TRBJ2-5; tentatively, D is TRBD2 (5 bases). Trimming took off 5 bases at V and 5 bases at J, with 18 bases between the two ends. This CDR3 comprises 15 residues. From germline, CDR1 is SEHNR and CDR2 FQNEAQ (reference sequence).

The CDR3 DNA reads TGTGCCAGCAGCTTAGCCCTACGGGTGGGTGAGCAGTTCTTC. Protein product: CASSLALRVGEQFF. This chain links TRBV7-9 with TRBJ2-1, with D unclear. Per germline, CDR1 SEHNR and CDR2 FQNEAQ (reference sequence). CDR3 length: 14 residues. V dropped 0 bases and J dropped 9 bases, with 12 bases sitting between them. The full variable domain, completed using reference TRBV7-9 and TRBJ2-1, is DTGVSQNPRHKITKRGQNVTFRCDPISEHNRLYWYRQTLGQGPEFLTYFQNEAQLEKSRLLSDRFSAERPKGSFSTLEIQRTEQGDSAMYLCASSLALRVGEQFFGPGTRLTVL.

The chain couples TRBV4-1 to TRBJ1-5, with 8 bases lining up with TRBD1. The length of the CDR3 is 16 residues. V lost 4 bases, J lost 0 bases, and 5 bases stayed unmatched. Germline V gives CDR1 MGHRA, CDR2 YSYEKL. The CDR3 DNA sequence: TGCGCCAGCAGCCTCACGGACAGGGCTAGCAATCAGCCCCAGCATTTT. Its protein is CASSLTDRASNQPQHF.